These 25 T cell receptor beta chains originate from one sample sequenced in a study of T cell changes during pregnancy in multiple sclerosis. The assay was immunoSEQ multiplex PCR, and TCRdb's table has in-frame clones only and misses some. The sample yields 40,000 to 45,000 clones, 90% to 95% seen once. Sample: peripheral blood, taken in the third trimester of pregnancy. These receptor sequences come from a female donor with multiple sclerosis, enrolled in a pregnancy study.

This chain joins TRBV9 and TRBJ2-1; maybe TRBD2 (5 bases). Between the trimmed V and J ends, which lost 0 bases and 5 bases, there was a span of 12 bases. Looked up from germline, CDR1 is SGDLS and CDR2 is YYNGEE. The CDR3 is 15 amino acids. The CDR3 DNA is TGTGCCAGCAGCGTAGGGCCACCCGGGGACAATGAGCAGTTCTTC. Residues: CASSVGPPGDNEQFF.

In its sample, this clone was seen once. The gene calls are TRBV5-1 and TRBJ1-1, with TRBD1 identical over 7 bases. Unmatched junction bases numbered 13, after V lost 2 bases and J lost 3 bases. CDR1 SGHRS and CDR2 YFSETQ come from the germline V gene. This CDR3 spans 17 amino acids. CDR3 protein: CASSFGINGRGYTEAFF. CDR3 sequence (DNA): TGCGCCAGCAGCTTTGGAATAAATGGCAGGGGGTACACTGAAGCTTTCTTT.

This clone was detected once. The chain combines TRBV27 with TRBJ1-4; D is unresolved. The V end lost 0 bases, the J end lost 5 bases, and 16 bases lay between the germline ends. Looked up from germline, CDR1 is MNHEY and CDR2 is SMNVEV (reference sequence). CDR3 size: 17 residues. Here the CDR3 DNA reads TGTGCCAGCAGTTTATCGGCCCCATCGGGGTTGAATGAAAAACTGTTTTTT. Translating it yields CASSLSAPSGLNEKLFF.

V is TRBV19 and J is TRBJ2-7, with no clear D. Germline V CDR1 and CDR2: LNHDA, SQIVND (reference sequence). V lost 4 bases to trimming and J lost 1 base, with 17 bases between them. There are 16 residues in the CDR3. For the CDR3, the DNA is TGTGCCAGTAGTACCCTCTTTGAGAAGACTTCCTACGAGCAGTACTTC. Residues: CASSTLFEKTSYEQYF.

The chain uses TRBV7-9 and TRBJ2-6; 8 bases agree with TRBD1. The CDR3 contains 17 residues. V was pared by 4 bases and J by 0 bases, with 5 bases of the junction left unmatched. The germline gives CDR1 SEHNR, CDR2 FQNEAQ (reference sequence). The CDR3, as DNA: TGTGCCAGCAGCTCCGGACAGGGAAACTCTGGGGCCAACGTCCTGACTTTC. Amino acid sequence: CASSSGQGNSGANVLTF.

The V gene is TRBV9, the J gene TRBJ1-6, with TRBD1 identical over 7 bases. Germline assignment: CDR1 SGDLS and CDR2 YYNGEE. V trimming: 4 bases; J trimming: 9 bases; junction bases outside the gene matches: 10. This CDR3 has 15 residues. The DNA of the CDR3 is TGTGCCAGCAGCTTGGGACAGCTGGGAGGTTCACCCCTCCACTTT. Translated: CASSLGQLGGSPLHF.

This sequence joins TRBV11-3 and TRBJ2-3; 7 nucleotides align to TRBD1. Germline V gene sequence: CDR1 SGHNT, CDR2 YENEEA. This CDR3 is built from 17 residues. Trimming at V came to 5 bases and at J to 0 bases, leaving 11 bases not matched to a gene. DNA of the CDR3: TGTGCCAGCAGCAGTCTACCGGGACAGATGAGCACAGATACGCAGTATTTT. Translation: CASSSLPGQMSTDTQYF.

The DNA for the CDR3 is TGCGCCAGCAGCCGGACTAGCGAAACTTACGAGCAGTACTTC. Its protein is CASSRTSETYEQYF. The gene calls are TRBV5-1 and TRBJ2-7; the match to TRBD2 covers 9 bases. With 4 bases clipped from V and 4 bases from J, the junction kept 6 bases outside the gene matches. The CDR3 has 14 residues. Germline V gives CDR1 SGHRS, CDR2 YFSETQ.

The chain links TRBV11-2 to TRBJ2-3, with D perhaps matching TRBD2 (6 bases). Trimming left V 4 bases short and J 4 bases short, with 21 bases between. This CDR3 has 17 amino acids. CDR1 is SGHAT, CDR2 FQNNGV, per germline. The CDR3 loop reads CASSSYLQEGFADTQYF. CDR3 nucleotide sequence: TGTGCCAGCAGCTCCTATCTACAGGAGGGTTTCGCAGATACGCAGTATTTT.

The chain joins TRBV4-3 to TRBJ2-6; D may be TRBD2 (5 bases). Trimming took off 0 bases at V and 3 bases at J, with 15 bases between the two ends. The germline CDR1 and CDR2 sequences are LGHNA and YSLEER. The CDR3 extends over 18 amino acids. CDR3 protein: CASSQEAWRVGGANVLTF. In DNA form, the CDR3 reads TGCGCCAGCAGCCAAGAGGCATGGCGGGTAGGTGGGGCCAACGTCCTGACTTTC.

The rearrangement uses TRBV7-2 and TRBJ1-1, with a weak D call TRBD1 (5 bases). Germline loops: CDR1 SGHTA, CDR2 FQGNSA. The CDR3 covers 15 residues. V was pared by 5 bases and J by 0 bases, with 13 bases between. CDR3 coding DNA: TGTGCCAGCAGCCCCCGACAGCCACTGAACACTGAAGCTTTCTTT. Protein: CASSPRQPLNTEAFF.

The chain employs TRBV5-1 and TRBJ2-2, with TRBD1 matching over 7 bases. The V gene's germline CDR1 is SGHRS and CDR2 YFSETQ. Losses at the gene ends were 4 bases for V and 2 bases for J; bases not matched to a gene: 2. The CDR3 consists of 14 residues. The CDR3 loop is CASSRDSNTGELFF. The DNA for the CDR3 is TGCGCCAGCAGCAGGGACAGCAACACCGGGGAGCTGTTTTTT.

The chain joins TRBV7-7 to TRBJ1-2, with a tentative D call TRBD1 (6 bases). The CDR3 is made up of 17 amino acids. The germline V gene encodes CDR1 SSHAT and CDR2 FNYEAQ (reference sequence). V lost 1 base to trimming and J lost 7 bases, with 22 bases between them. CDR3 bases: TGTGCCAGCAGCTTAGAACGGCAGGGGTATCGGGCCGGTGGCTACACCTTC. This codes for CASSLERQGYRAGGYTF. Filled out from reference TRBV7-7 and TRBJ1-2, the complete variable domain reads GAGVSQSPRYKVTKRGQDVTLRCDPISSHATLYWYQQALGQGPEFLTYFNYEAQPDKSGLPSDRFSAERPEGSISTLTIQRTEQRDSAMYRCASSLERQGYRAGGYTFGSGTRLTVV.

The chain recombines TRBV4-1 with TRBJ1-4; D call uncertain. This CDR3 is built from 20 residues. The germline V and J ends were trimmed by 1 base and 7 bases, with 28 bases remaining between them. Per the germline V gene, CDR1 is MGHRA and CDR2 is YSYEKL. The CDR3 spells CASSQVWGDSRLGIREKLFF. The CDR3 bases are TGCGCCAGCAGCCAAGTATGGGGAGACTCCCGACTAGGCATCCGTGAAAAACTGTTTTTT.

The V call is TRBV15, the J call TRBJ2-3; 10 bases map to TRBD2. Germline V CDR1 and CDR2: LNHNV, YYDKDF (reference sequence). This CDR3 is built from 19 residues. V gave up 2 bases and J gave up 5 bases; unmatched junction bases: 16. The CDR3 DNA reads TGTGCCACCAGCAGACTAGTAGCGGGAGGCCATAGAAGCGGAGATACGCAGTATTTT. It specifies CATSRLVAGGHRSGDTQYF. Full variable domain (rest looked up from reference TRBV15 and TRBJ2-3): DAMVIQNPRYQVTQFGKPVTLSCSQTLNHNVMYWYQQKSSQAPKLLFHYYDKDFNNEADTPDNFQSRRPNTSFCFLDIRSPGLGDTAMYLCATSRLVAGGHRSGDTQYFGPGTRLTVL.

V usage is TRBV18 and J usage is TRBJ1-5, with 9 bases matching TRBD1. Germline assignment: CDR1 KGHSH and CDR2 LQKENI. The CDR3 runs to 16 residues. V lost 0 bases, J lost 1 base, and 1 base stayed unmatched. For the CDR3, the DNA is TGTGCCAGCTCACCACCGGGGACAGGGAGCAATCAGCCCCAGCATTTT. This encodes CASSPPGTGSNQPQHF.

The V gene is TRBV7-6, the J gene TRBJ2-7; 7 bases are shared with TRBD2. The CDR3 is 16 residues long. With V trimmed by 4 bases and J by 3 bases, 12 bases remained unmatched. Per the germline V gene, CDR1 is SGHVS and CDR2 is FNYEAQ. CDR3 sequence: CASSSDKPGLLYEQYF. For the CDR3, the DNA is TGTGCCAGCAGCTCCGATAAACCGGGACTACTCTACGAGCAGTACTTC.

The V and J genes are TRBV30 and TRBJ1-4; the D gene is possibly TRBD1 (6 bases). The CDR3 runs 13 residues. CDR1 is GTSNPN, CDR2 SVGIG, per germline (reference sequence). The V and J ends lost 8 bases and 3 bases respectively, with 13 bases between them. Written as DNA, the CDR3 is TGTGCCACATCGGGGGGGCCTAATGAAAAACTGTTTTTT. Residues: CATSGGPNEKLFF.

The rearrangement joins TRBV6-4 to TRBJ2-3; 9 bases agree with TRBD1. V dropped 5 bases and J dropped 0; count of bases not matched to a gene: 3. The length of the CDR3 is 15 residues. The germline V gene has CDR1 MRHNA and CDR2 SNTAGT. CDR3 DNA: TGTGCCAGCAGTAAAGACAGGGGGAGCACAGATACGCAGTATTTT. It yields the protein CASSKDRGSTDTQYF.

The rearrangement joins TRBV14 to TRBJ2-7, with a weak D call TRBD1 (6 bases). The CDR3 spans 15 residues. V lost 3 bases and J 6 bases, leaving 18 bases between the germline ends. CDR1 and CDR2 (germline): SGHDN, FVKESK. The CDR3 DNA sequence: TGTGCCAGCAGCCAGGCCGGGACAAAGGGTGGCGAGCAGTACTTC. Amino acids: CASSQAGTKGGEQYF.

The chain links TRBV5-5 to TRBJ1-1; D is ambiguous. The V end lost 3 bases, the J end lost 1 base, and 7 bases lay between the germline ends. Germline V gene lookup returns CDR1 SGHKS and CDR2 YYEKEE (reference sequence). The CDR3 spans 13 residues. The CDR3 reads CASSYKKNTEAFF. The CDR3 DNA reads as TGTGCCAGCAGCTATAAAAAGAACACTGAAGCTTTCTTT. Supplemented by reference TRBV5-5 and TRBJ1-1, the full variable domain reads DAGVTQSPTHLIKTRGQQVTLRCSPISGHKSVSWYQQVLGQGPQFIFQYYEKEERGRGNFPDRFSARQFPNYSSELNVNALLLGDSALYLCASSYKKNTEAFFGQGTRLTVV.

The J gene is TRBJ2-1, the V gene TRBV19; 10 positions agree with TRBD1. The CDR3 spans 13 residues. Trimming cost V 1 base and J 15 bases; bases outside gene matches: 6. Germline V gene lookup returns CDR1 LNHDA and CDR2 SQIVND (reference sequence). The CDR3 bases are TGTGCCAGTAGTATAGGGACAGGGGGTGTGACGTTCTTC. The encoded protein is CASSIGTGGVTFF.

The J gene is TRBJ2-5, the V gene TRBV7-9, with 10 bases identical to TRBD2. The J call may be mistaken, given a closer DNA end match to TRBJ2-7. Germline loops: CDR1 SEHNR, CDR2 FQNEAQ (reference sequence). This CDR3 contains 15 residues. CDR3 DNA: TGTGCCAGCAGCTTAGGAAGCGGGGGGGCCCACGAGCAGTACTTC. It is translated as CASSLGSGGAHEQYF.

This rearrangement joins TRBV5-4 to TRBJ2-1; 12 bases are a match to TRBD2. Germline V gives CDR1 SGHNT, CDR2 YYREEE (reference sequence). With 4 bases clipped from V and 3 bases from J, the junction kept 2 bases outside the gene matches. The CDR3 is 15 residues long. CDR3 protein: CASSPTSGSYNEQFF. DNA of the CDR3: TGTGCCAGCAGCCCGACTAGCGGGAGCTACAATGAGCAGTTCTTC. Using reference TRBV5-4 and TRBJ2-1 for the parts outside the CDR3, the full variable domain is ETGVTQSPTHLIKTRGQQVTLRCSSQSGHNTVSWYQQALGQGPQFIFQYYREEENGRGNFPPRFSGLQFPNYSSELNVNALELDDSALYLCASSPTSGSYNEQFFGPGTRLTVL.

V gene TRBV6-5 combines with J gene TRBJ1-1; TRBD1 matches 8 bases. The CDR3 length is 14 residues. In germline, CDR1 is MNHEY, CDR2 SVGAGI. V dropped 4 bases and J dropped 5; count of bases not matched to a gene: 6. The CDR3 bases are TGTGCCAGCAGTTCCCGGACAGGGTATACTGAAGCTTTCTTT. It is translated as CASSSRTGYTEAFF.